The table lists the clone carrying this TCR beta chain with a count of one. Its cognate antigen is unknown. CDR1 and CDR2 from the germline V gene are MNHEY and SMNVEV (reference sequence). The V and J ends lost 5 bases and 4 bases respectively, with 17 bases between them. The CDR3 contains 15 residues. The time point: pre-treatment sample, taken before nivolumab and TIL therapy. Enrollment ran from late 2017 to early 2020. The data stem from a study of TIL therapy for anti-PD-1-resistant metastatic lung cancer. Study information: Most patients had lung adenocarcinoma; a handful of tumors were EGFR-mutant, two ALK-rearranged; half smoked currently or formerly.

Findings and caveats of the study: The cohort had more treatment-naive, never-smoker and oncogene-addicted patients than typical.

This was the immunoSEQ v3 assay. Assay: immunoSEQ multiplex PCR; the TCRdb copy retains only in-frame clones and omits some. The data contain tens of thousands of clones, under 75% of them singletons. The material sequenced was blood, taken at baseline. This chain connects TRBV27 to TRBJ1-2; D may be TRBD1 (6 bases). The sequence came from a person aged 25-85 years with non-small cell lung cancer. This CDR3 reads CASSAGTGRSYGYTF. Written as DNA, the CDR3 is TGTGCCAGCAGTGCTGGAACAGGGCGCAGCTATGGCTACACCTTC.